Listed below are T cell receptor beta chains from one sample, sequenced in a study of Ad26.COV2.S vaccination and SARS-CoV-2 variants. The repertoire was sequenced with immunoSEQ multiplex PCR; TCRdb's copy has only in-frame clones and lacks some. Here the sample spans some 390,000 clones, more than 85% being singletons. The sequencing here drew on peripheral blood, taken in a trial of Ad26.COV2.S vaccine versus placebo. All receptors come from a person between 18 and 60 years old who received the Ad26.COV2.S COVID-19 vaccine or a placebo. The CDR3 runs from the conserved cysteine through the conserved F or W. D genes are given only for firm matches. Clone sizes are given selectively: once, few, many, or a class where the clone is expanded.

v_gene	d_gene	abundance	j_gene	CDR3nt	CDR3aa
TRBV6-5	.	few	TRBJ1-3	TGTGCCAGCAAAACAGGGCCTGGAAACACCATATATTTT	CASKTGPGNTIYF
TRBV7-2	.	once	TRBJ1-1	TGTGCCAGCAGCTTTGGACGACCTAACACTGAAGCTTTCTTT	CASSFGRPNTEAFF
TRBV11-2	TRBD1	.	TRBJ1-1	TGTGCCAGCAGCTTAAGACAGGGTAGAGACACTGAAGCTTTCTTT	CASSLRQGRDTEAFF
TRBV5-6	TRBD2	.	TRBJ2-7	TGTGCCAGCAGCTCCTGGCGGAGGACTAGCGGGGGCTACGAGCAGTACTTC	CASSSWRRTSGGYEQYF
TRBV6-4	.	.	TRBJ1-6	TGTGCCAGCAGTGACAGGGAAAATTCACCCCTCCACTTT	CASSDRENSPLHF
TRBV5-1	.	.	TRBJ1-6	TGCGCCACAAAGGTAGGTTCACCCCTCCACTTT	CATKVGSPLHF
TRBV28	TRBD1	.	TRBJ2-3	TGTGCCAGCAGTCCCCCCGGGACAGGAGTCACAGATACGCAGTATTTT	CASSPPGTGVTDTQYF
TRBV5-1	.	.	TRBJ2-7	TGCGCCAGCAGCCCCCGGACGGAGCTATACGAGCAGTACTTC	CASSPRTELYEQYF
TRBV11-2	.	.	TRBJ2-1	TGTGCCAGCAGCTCCGCCTGGGGAGTCTCCTACAATGAGCAGTTCTTC	CASSSAWGVSYNEQFF
TRBV3-1/TRBV3-2	.	.	TRBJ1-4	TGTGCCAGCAGCCCAGGGTGGGGTAATGAAAAACTGTTTTTT	CASSPGWGNEKLFF
TRBV7-9	.	.	TRBJ1-1	TGTGCCAGCAGCTTCCAGGGGTGGGTCGGTGAAGCTTTCTTT	CASSFQGWVGEAFF